What follows describes a single T cell receptor beta chain. What it binds is not known. Primers: 60 Vbeta forward and 13 Jbeta reverse. Profiled with immunoSEQ multiplex PCR; TCRdb holds only in-frame clones, not every one. The sample records 160,000 or so clones, less than 90% being singletons. The data originate from a study of cytomegalovirus exposure and HLA in healthy donors. Study results and limitations: Highly shared variants forming one cluster were likely a sequencing artifact.

CDR3 length: 16 residues. Germline values: CDR1 MDHEN, CDR2 SYDVKM. Trimming took 6 bases from V and 1 from J; bases not matched to a gene: 11. The genes are TRBV28 and TRBJ2-7, with 8 nucleotides matching TRBD2. Sequencing used PBMCs. The TCR was taken from a man between 45 and 60 years old in good health and CMV-seropositive. CDR3 region: CASSPPGGAPSYEQYF. CDR3 nucleotides: TGTGCCAGCAGCCCCCCGGGGGGGGCTCCGTCCTACGAGCAGTACTTC. The whole variable domain, remainder taken from reference TRBV28 and TRBJ2-7, is DVKVTQSSRYLVKRTGEKVFLECVQDMDHENMFWYRQDPGLGLRLIYFSYDVKMKEKGDIPEGYSVSREKKERFSLILESASTNQTSMYLCASSPPGGAPSYEQYFGPGTRLTVT.